Included here is one T cell receptor beta chain sequence, with context. The antigen is not known. The CDR3 has 16 amino acids. Germline lookup yields CDR1 SGHRS and CDR2 YFSETQ. Trimming took 0 bases from V and 6 from J; bases not matched to a gene: 5. This sample is drawn from a study of response to subunit inactivated influenza vaccine. TCRdb independently ran MiXCR on the RT-PCR reads; one entry per CDR3 protein. The data show about 540,000 distinct CDR3 sequences, approximately 24% seen once. Findings of the study overall: Few additional T cells are recruited per seasonal influenza vaccination, authors suggested.

The same sample was also used in a study of T cells expressing NK-cell markers. That work states: It was by 5'RACE template switching with UMIs that TCR beta cDNA was made. Seropositivity for HCMV was found in most of the eight sequenced donors, with one seronegative. Sorting in several experiments was restricted by an anti-gamma-delta TCR antibody to alpha-beta TCR T cells. There were a handful of donors in whom these clonotypes also led the CD3+CD56-NKG2C+ fraction.

This chain joins TRBV5-1 and TRBJ2-3; TRBD2 matches 12 bases. The specimen was CD4+ T cells sorted from PBMCs, collected roughly 13 days after vaccination. This TCR derives from a middle-aged man who received an inactivated influenza vaccine. The CDR3 DNA is TGCGCCAGCAGCTTGGGAACTAGCGGGAGGTTGGATACGCAGTATTTT. This gives the protein CASSLGTSGRLDTQYF.